The text below deals with one T cell receptor beta chain. Its specificity is unknown. The sample comes from a study of post-analysis software for immune sequencing data. Study outcomes and limitations: The study found significantly lower normalized Chao1 diversity in multiple sclerosis patients than in controls. Roughly 5 TRBV segments (TRBV5-6, TRBV5-1 and TRBV20-1 among them) occurred more frequently in patients than in controls.

With V trimmed by 0 bases and J by 8 bases, 16 bases remained unmatched. Germline values: CDR1 LNHNV, CDR2 YYDKDF (reference sequence). The length of the CDR3 is 19 residues. Unique molecular identifiers were carried by the TCR beta cDNA libraries. One entry per CDR3 protein results from TCRdb running MiXCR on the PCR reads. The sample holds approximately 440,000 distinct CDR3 sequences, around 40% seen once. Sequenced input: blood. J is TRBJ2-1 and V is TRBV15, with 10 nucleotides matching TRBD2. The origin of this receptor is a girl under 18 with multiple sclerosis. The CDR3 sequence: CATSRDSDPSGSGADEQFF. The CDR3 DNA sequence: TGTGCCACCAGCAGAGATTCGGATCCTAGCGGGAGTGGGGCCGATGAGCAGTTCTTC.